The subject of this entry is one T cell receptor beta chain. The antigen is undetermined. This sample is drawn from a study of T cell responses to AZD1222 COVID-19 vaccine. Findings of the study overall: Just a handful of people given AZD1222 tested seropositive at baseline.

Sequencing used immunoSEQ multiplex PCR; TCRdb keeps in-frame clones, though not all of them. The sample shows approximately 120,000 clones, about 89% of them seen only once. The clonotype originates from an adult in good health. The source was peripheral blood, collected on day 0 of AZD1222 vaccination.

In DNA, the CDR3 is TGCGCCAGCAGCCGGGACGGCTCCTGGGGTGAAAAACTGTTTTTT. Its translation: CASSRDGSWGEKLFF. The chain is built from TRBV5-1 and TRBJ1-4, with D perhaps matching TRBD1 (5 bases). The CDR3 runs 15 residues. Deletions cut 4 bases from V and 7 bases from J, with 17 bases between. Germline lookup yields CDR1 SGHRS and CDR2 YFSETQ.